This record covers a single T cell receptor (beta chain). This specimen belongs to a study of cytomegalovirus exposure and HLA in healthy donors. Primers: 60 Vbeta forward and 13 Jbeta reverse. TCRdb keeps only in-frame clones here, not all; method: immunoSEQ multiplex PCR. This sample carries under 150,000 clones, 80% to 90% of them seen once, and the ten largest clones take roughly 4%. The CDR3 covers 15 residues. The germline V gene has CDR1 SGHTA and CDR2 FQGTGA. Trimming took 4 bases from V and 2 from J; bases not matched to a gene: 6. The gene calls are TRBV7-3 and TRBJ2-3, with TRBD2 matching 7 bases. The sequenced material came from PBMCs. The TCR comes from a woman aged 40 to 50 in good health and CMV-seropositive. In nucleotides, the CDR3 is TGTGCCAGCAGCTCTCAAGCGGGGTACACAGATACGCAGTATTTT. Residues: CASSSQAGYTDTQYF. The full variable domain, completed using reference TRBV7-3 and TRBJ2-3, is GAGVSQTPSNKVTEKGKYVELRCDPISGHTALYWYRQSLGQGPEFLIYFQGTGAADDSGLPNDRFFAVRPEGSVSTLKIQRTERGDSAVYLCASSSQAGYTDTQYFGPGTRLTVL.